Below, 17 T cell receptor beta chains from the same sample are listed, as sequenced in a study of Graves' ophthalmopathy and Graves' hyperthyroidism. RNA transcripts were the source from which TCR beta CDR3 regions were amplified. RT-PCR was first run with HTBI primers, then multiplex PCR in a second round. TCRdb redid the calling of the multiplex PCR reads with MiXCR, one entry per CDR3 protein. The sample shows around 36,000 distinct CDR3 sequences, approximately 55% of them seen only once. Specimen: peripheral blood. These TCRs come from an adult woman with stable Graves' hyperthyroidism.

By sample fraction, this clonotype is medium-sized. The CDR3 region has the DNA TGTGCCAGCAGCTTATTGGGGGGCGAGTCCTACGAGCAGTACTTC. It specifies CASSLLGGESYEQYF. V is TRBV7-8 and J is TRBJ2-7, with D perhaps matching TRBD1 or TRBD2 (6 bases each). From germline, CDR1 is SGHVS and CDR2 FQNEAQ. The length of the CDR3 is 15 residues. Trimming took off 2 bases at V and 1 base at J, with 12 bases between the two ends.

The chain employs TRBV25-1 and TRBJ1-1, with 8 bases aligning to TRBD1. This CDR3 contains 12 residues. The V gene end was trimmed by 8 bases and the J gene end by 5 bases; junction bases not matched to a gene: 4. Germline V gene data show CDR1 as MGHDK and CDR2 as SYGVNS. Here the CDR3 reads CASGQGDTEAFF. CDR3 coding DNA: TGTGCCAGCGGACAGGGAGATACTGAAGCTTTCTTT. Full variable domain (remainder filled in from reference TRBV25-1 and TRBJ1-1): EADIYQTPRYLVIGTGKKITLECSQTMGHDKMYWYQQDPGMELHLIHYSYGVNSTEKGDLSSESTVSRIRTEHFPLTLESARPSHTSQYLCASGQGDTEAFFGQGTRLTVV.

This sequence joins TRBV15 and TRBJ2-7, with TRBD1 as a possible D gene (6 bases). Germline V gene data show CDR1 as LNHNV and CDR2 as YYDKDF (reference sequence). V was shortened by 8 bases and J by 4 bases, with 15 bases between the two germline ends. This CDR3 is 13 amino acids long. CDR3 sequence reads: CATADGTWYEQYF. The CDR3 region has the DNA TGTGCCACCGCTGACGGGACATGGTACGAGCAGTACTTC. Filled out from reference TRBV15 and TRBJ2-7, the complete variable domain reads DAMVIQNPRYQVTQFGKPVTLSCSQTLNHNVMYWYQQKSSQAPKLLFHYYDKDFNNEADTPDNFQSRRPNTSFCFLDIRSPGLGDTAMYLCATADGTWYEQYFGPGTRLTVT.

This chain uses TRBV15 with TRBJ1-1; D might be TRBD1 (6 bases). Trimming cost V 3 bases and J 4 bases, with 18 bases left between them. In germline, CDR1 is LNHNV, CDR2 YYDKDF (reference sequence). The CDR3 covers 16 residues. The CDR3 loop reads CATSRDWAGVGTEAFF. The CDR3 DNA follows: TGTGCCACCAGCAGGGATTGGGCAGGGGTTGGCACTGAAGCTTTCTTT.

V usage is TRBV5-1 and J usage is TRBJ2-7; 11 bases map to TRBD2. Germline V gene data show CDR1 as SGHRS and CDR2 as YFSETQ. With 3 bases clipped from V and 0 bases from J, the junction kept 5 bases outside the gene matches. The CDR3 covers 16 residues. As DNA, the CDR3 is TGCGCCAGCAGCTCCTTAGCGGGAGGGTACTCCTACGAGCAGTACTTC. Encoded protein: CASSSLAGGYSYEQYF.

This clonotype has at least ten counts. The chain uses TRBV7-2 and TRBJ1-2; 7 bases align to TRBD1. Looked up from germline, CDR1 is SGHTA and CDR2 is FQGNSA. This CDR3 contains 14 residues. V lost 5 bases to trimming and J lost 1 base; unmatched junction nucleotides: 4. CDR3 bases: TGTGCCAGCAGCAGGGACAGCTATAACTATGGCTACACCTTC. It yields the protein CASSRDSYNYGYTF.

This clonotype was detected many times. The rearrangement uses TRBV19 and TRBJ2-3, with D possibly being TRBD2 (7 bases). The V end was cut by 6 bases, the J end by 1 base, with 14 bases between. Germline V gives CDR1 LNHDA, CDR2 SQIVND (reference sequence). CDR3 length equals 15 residues. CDR3 nucleotides: TGTGCCAGTAGGGGGGGGGGGCGACGCACAGATACGCAGTATTTT. As protein: CASRGGGRRTDTQYF.

This clonotype was seen repeatedly, ten times or more. The junction does not match germline at one end; this may be a read error. This CDR3 reads CASSLGQGQDAQYF. The CDR3, as DNA: TGTGCCAGCAGCTTAGGGCAGGGACAAGATGCGCAGTATTTT. The rearrangement links TRBV7-9 to TRBJ2-3, with a possible D match to TRBD1 (6 bases). This CDR3 spans 14 amino acids. CDR1 SEHNR and CDR2 FQNEAQ come from the germline V gene (reference sequence). The variable domain in full, with the rest retrieved from reference TRBV7-9 and TRBJ2-3, is DTGVSQNPRHKITKRGQNVTFRCDPISEHNRLYWYRQTLGQGPEFLTYFQNEAQLEKSRLLSDRFSAERPKGSFSTLEIQRTEQGDSAMYLCASSLGQGQDAQYFGPGTRLTVL.

This chain connects TRBV20-1 to TRBJ2-6; 7 positions agree with TRBD1. The CDR3 runs 14 residues. The junction had 2 bases not matched to a gene; V was cut back by 4 bases and J by 2 bases. Germline values: CDR1 DFQATT, CDR2 SNEGSKA (reference sequence). The CDR3 loop reads CSAIDRAGANVLTF. As DNA, the CDR3 is TGCAGTGCTATCGACAGGGCTGGGGCCAACGTCCTGACTTTC.

As regards this clonotype: The final CDR3 position lacks the conserved phenylalanine or tryptophan, pointing to a likely read error. The chain is built from TRBV5-1 and TRBJ2-5; TRBD1 aligns across 9 bases. CDR1 is SGHRS and CDR2 is YFSETQ in the germline V gene. CDR3 size: 14 residues. Trimming took 4 bases from V and 2 from J; bases not matched to a gene: 3. Written as DNA, the CDR3 is TGCGCCAGCAGCAGAGACAGGGGGCAAGAGACCCAGTACTCC. Translation gives CASSRDRGQETQYS.

This clonotype was seen once. This may stem from a read error, because a much larger clone lies one nucleotide away. A read error is likely, as this CDR3 ends without the conserved phenylalanine or tryptophan. This chain uses TRBV28 with TRBJ1-5, with unresolved D. There are 15 residues in the CDR3. Deletions cut 3 bases from V and 7 bases from J, with 16 bases between. Germline V gene sequence: CDR1 MDHEN, CDR2 SYDVKM. This chain's CDR3 is CASSFPTAGDQPQHL. The CDR3 DNA is TGTGCCAGCAGTTTCCCAACCGCGGGAGACCAGCCCCAGCATCTT.

Many counts were recorded for this clonotype. V gene TRBV11-2 combines with J gene TRBJ1-1; D is unresolved. The V end was cut by 1 base, the J end by 2 bases, with 5 bases between. This CDR3 is built from 13 residues. CDR1 is SGHAT and CDR2 is FQNNGV in the germline V gene. The CDR3 is CASSLASNTEAFF. The CDR3 coding sequence is TGTGCCAGCAGCTTAGCAAGTAACACTGAAGCTTTCTTT.

The V gene is TRBV12-3 or TRBV12-4, the J gene TRBJ1-6; D gene uncertain. CDR3 size: 14 residues. Trimming took off 6 bases at V and 6 bases at J, with 12 bases between the two ends. In nucleotides, the CDR3 is TGTGCCAGCAGCGTAGGGTGGGGTAATTCACCCCTCCACTTT. This sequence encodes CASSVGWGNSPLHF.

This clonotype came up many times. V is TRBV4-1 and J is TRBJ1-1; D call uncertain. V shed 1 base and J shed 7 bases, with 10 bases lying between them. CDR3 length: 13 amino acids. Per germline, CDR1 MGHRA and CDR2 YSYEKL. The chain's CDR3 is CASSQGGRDEAFF. CDR3 bases: TGCGCCAGCAGCCAAGGAGGGCGAGATGAAGCTTTCTTT.

Ten or more counts support this clonotype. This chain links TRBV6-1 with TRBJ1-5; D is unresolved. The CDR3 contains 14 residues. In germline, CDR1 is MNHNS, CDR2 SASEGT. Trimming took off 8 bases at V and 7 bases at J, with 18 bases between the two ends. The CDR3 region has the DNA TGTGCCAGCGCCCTTTCATGGCGGGTACAGCCCCAGCATTTT. Translating gives CASALSWRVQPQHF.

This clonotype was seen many times. The chain carries TRBV7-2 and TRBJ1-6; 7 bases agree with TRBD1. The V gene end was trimmed by 3 bases and the J gene end by 2 bases; junction bases not matched to a gene: 4. The CDR3 is 16 residues long. Looked up from germline, CDR1 is SGHTA and CDR2 is FQGNSA. This CDR3 is CASSFLTGTYNSPLHF. Here the CDR3 DNA reads TGTGCCAGCAGCTTCCTGACAGGGACCTATAATTCACCCCTCCACTTT.

The chain has TRBV20-1 and TRBJ2-5; TRBD2 matches 13 bases. CDR1 and CDR2 from the germline V gene are DFQATT and SNEGSKA (reference sequence). This CDR3 spans 16 amino acids. The V gene end was trimmed by 3 bases and the J gene end by 5 bases; junction bases not matched to a gene: 9. CDR3 coding DNA: TGCAGTGCTAGGGCCGGACTAGCGGGAGATTGGGAGACCCAGTACTTC. It is translated as CSARAGLAGDWETQYF.